Listed here are 27 T cell receptor beta chains from one sample, sequenced in a study of blood T cell repertoires in COVID-19. The protocol was immunoSEQ multiplex PCR, while the TCRdb copy is restricted to in-frame clones and leaves out a portion. This table has about 150,000 clones, 80% to 90% appearing once. The sample was peripheral blood. These receptors all stem from a man in his 60s with active or convalescent COVID-19.

This clone was detected a few times. The chain carries TRBV20-1 and TRBJ1-2; a weak D match, TRBD1 (5 bases). Germline V gives CDR1 DFQATT, CDR2 SNEGSKA (reference sequence). The CDR3 consists of 11 residues. Trimming took 6 bases from V and 7 from J, leaving 12 bases between them. The DNA for the CDR3 is TGCAGTGCGCCAGATAGGGGTGGCTACACCTTC. Translation: CSAPDRGGYTF.

V usage is TRBV10-3 and J usage is TRBJ2-7, with D possibly being TRBD2 (6 bases). Trimming left V 7 bases short and J 1 base short, with 11 bases between. Germline CDR1 reads ENHRY; CDR2 reads SYGVKD. The CDR3 runs to 13 residues. The CDR3 loop reads CAIKASESYEQYF. The DNA for the CDR3 is TGTGCCATCAAGGCTAGCGAGTCCTACGAGCAGTACTTC.

V is TRBV18 and J is TRBJ1-1; D possibly corresponds to TRBD1 (5 bases). V was trimmed by 4 bases and J by 5 bases, leaving 11 bases between them. CDR1 KGHSH and CDR2 LQKENI come from the germline V gene. This CDR3 contains 13 residues. The CDR3, as DNA: TGTGCCAGCTCACAGGGGAAGGGGACTGAAGCTTTCTTT. Amino acid sequence: CASSQGKGTEAFF.

The chain has TRBV2 and TRBJ1-5; D might be TRBD1 (6 bases). V lost 9 bases, J lost 3 bases, and 12 bases lay in between. The germline gives CDR1 SNHLY, CDR2 FYNNEI. The CDR3 totals 13 residues. The CDR3 DNA reads as TGTGCCAGTACACAGGGACCCAATCAGCCCCAGCATTTT. The encoded protein is CASTQGPNQPQHF. Complete variable domain (other parts from reference TRBV2 and TRBJ1-5): EPEVTQTPSHQVTQMGQEVILRCVPISNHLYFYWYRQILGQKVEFLVSFYNNEISEKSEIFDDQFSVERPDGSNFTLKIRSTKLEDSAMYFCASTQGPNQPQHFGDGTRLSIL.

This clone was seen only a few times. This chain uses TRBV7-9 with TRBJ2-7; D perhaps matches TRBD1 (6 bases). V lost 7 bases and J lost 2, with 12 bases in between. The CDR3 has 13 residues. CDR1 and CDR2 from the germline V gene are SEHNR and FQNEAQ (reference sequence). CDR3 loop: CASNPAGAYEQYF. The CDR3 coding sequence is TGTGCCAGCAACCCGGCAGGGGCCTACGAGCAGTACTTC.

V is TRBV9 and J is TRBJ2-3; D not resolved. The germline CDR1 and CDR2 sequences are SGDLS and YYNGEE. The length of the CDR3 is 15 residues. Trimming left V 0 bases short and J 0 bases short, with 8 bases between. The CDR3 DNA sequence: TGTGCCAGCAGCGTAGTATCAGTCAGCACAGATACGCAGTATTTT. Its translation: CASSVVSVSTDTQYF.

This chain uses TRBV7-2 with TRBJ1-3; 7 bases are shared with TRBD1. V lost 6 bases and J lost 4; bases outside the gene matches: 12. Germline V gives CDR1 SGHTA, CDR2 FQGNSA. The CDR3 spans 16 residues. The CDR3: CASSEQGTFAGNTIYF. The CDR3 DNA reads TGTGCCAGCAGTGAACAGGGGACGTTTGCCGGAAACACCATATATTTT.

The V call is TRBV9, the J call TRBJ2-5, with 8 positions matching TRBD2. The CDR3 is 15 residues long. The germline V gene encodes CDR1 SGDLS and CDR2 YYNGEE. With 6 bases clipped from V and 4 bases from J, the junction kept 11 bases outside the gene matches. The CDR3: CASNYGGGPRETQYF. In DNA form, the CDR3 reads TGTGCCAGCAATTACGGGGGGGGACCCCGAGAGACCCAGTACTTC.

V and J are TRBV9 and TRBJ2-1, with 10 bases fitting TRBD1. V lost 3 bases to trimming and J lost 2 bases; unmatched junction nucleotides: 2. Looked up from germline, CDR1 is SGDLS and CDR2 is YYNGEE. The CDR3 is made up of 15 amino acids. The CDR3 spells CASSGQGATYNEQFF. The CDR3 nucleotides are TGTGCCAGCAGCGGACAGGGGGCAACCTACAATGAGCAGTTCTTC.

The rearrangement links TRBV14 to TRBJ2-7; D is perhaps TRBD2 (6 bases). The CDR3 is 16 amino acids. Germline loops: CDR1 SGHDN, CDR2 FVKESK. Trimming pared 1 base from V and 1 base from J, leaving 14 bases between. CDR3 coding DNA: TGTGCCAGCAGCCAAGTGTTGGGGGGATCATCCTACGAGCAGTACTTC. Translating gives CASSQVLGGSSYEQYF. The entire variable domain, with the rest obtained from reference TRBV14 and TRBJ2-7, is as follows: EAGVTQFPSHSVIEKGQTVTLRCDPISGHDNLYWYRRVMGKEIKFLLHFVKESKQDESGMPNNRFLAERTGGTYSTLKVQPAELEDSGVYFCASSQVLGGSSYEQYFGPGTRLTVT.

The chain is built from TRBV5-1 and TRBJ2-1; TRBD1 matches at 7 bases. The CDR3 contains 17 residues. Germline assignment: CDR1 SGHRS and CDR2 YFSETQ. The junction had 10 bases not matched to a gene; V was cut back by 4 bases and J by 0 bases. The CDR3 loop is CASSPGGQLSSYNEQFF. CDR3 DNA: TGCGCCAGCAGCCCAGGGGGACAGCTAAGCTCCTACAATGAGCAGTTCTTC.

The genes are TRBV6-5 and TRBJ1-1, with D maybe TRBD1 (6 bases). V lost 6 bases to trimming and J lost 0 bases, with 14 bases between them. CDR3 length equals 15 residues. CDR1 MNHEY and CDR2 SVGAGI come from the germline V gene. CDR3 bases: TGTGCCAGCAGGTCCGGGGGGGGCTTGAACACTGAAGCTTTCTTT. Protein sequence: CASRSGGGLNTEAFF.

This chain connects TRBV7-6 to TRBJ1-2; 7 bases are shared with TRBD1. CDR1 is SGHVS, CDR2 FNYEAQ, per germline. This CDR3 is 16 amino acids long. V shed 5 bases and J 3 bases; nucleotides not matched to a gene: 12. The CDR3 region is CASSPTSVGGDYGYTF. As DNA, the CDR3 is TGTGCCAGCAGCCCGACTTCGGTAGGGGGCGACTATGGCTACACCTTC. Filled out from reference TRBV7-6 and TRBJ1-2, the complete variable domain reads GAGVSQSPRYKVTKRGQDVALRCDPISGHVSLYWYRQALGQGPEFLTYFNYEAQQDKSGLPNDRFSAERPEGSISTLTIQRTEQRDSAMYRCASSPTSVGGDYGYTFGSGTRLTVV.

J is TRBJ1-4 and V is TRBV27; no firm D call. Trimming took 4 bases from V and 2 from J, leaving 11 bases between them. Germline values: CDR1 MNHEY, CDR2 SMNVEV (reference sequence). The CDR3 consists of 15 residues. The CDR3 sequence: CASSWHLGTNEKLFF. Here the CDR3 DNA reads TGTGCCAGCAGTTGGCACCTAGGCACTAATGAAAAACTGTTTTTT.

The chain recombines TRBV4-3 with TRBJ2-2; D might be TRBD1 (5 bases). CDR1 and CDR2 (germline): LGHNA, YSLEER. Trimming cost V 0 bases and J 5 bases, with 10 bases left between them. This CDR3 region has 15 residues. The CDR3 DNA reads as TGCGCCAGCAGCCAAGAAAGGGGCAAGACCGGGGAGCTGTTTTTT. Translated, it gives CASSQERGKTGELFF.

This clone was seen a few times. V and J are TRBV9 and TRBJ2-7, with TRBD1 matching over 9 bases. CDR3 length: 21 residues. CDR1 is SGDLS, CDR2 YYNGEE, per germline. The V and J ends lost 2 bases and 6 bases, in that order; junction bases with no gene match: 27. CDR3 nucleotide sequence: TGTGCCAGCAGCGTCAGCCACAGGGGGCGCGTACCGACCCCGACCTCTGGCGAGCAGTACTTC. Its translation: CASSVSHRGRVPTPTSGEQYF.

Here the CDR3 DNA reads TGCGCCAGCAGCCCCGGACATCCCAGCACAGATACGCAGTATTTT. It yields the protein CASSPGHPSTDTQYF. The gene calls are TRBV4-3 and TRBJ2-3, with D tentatively TRBD1 (5 bases). Trimming cost V 4 bases and J 0 bases, with 11 bases left between them. This CDR3 is built from 15 residues. Per the germline V gene, CDR1 is LGHNA and CDR2 is YSLEER.

The chain joins TRBV10-3 to TRBJ2-1, with D perhaps matching TRBD1 (5 bases). Germline CDR1 ENHRY, CDR2 SYGVKD. This CDR3 is built from 15 residues. V dropped 2 bases and J dropped 8 bases, with 16 bases sitting between them. The CDR3 here is CAISERGGSLYEQFF. The CDR3 DNA reads as TGTGCCATCAGTGAGAGGGGCGGTTCGCTCTATGAGCAGTTCTTC.

V gene TRBV29-1 combines with J gene TRBJ2-5; TRBD2 aligns across 9 bases. The CDR3 has 14 residues. Germline CDR1 is SQVTM and CDR2 is ANQGSEA. Trimming at V came to 4 bases and at J to 1 base, leaving 4 bases not matched to a gene. The CDR3 loop is CSVASRGGQETQYF. In DNA form, the CDR3 reads TGCAGCGTTGCTTCGCGGGGGGGCCAAGAGACCCAGTACTTC.

The DNA for the CDR3 is TGCGCCAGCAGCCAAGATTCCGGGGAGGATACGCAGTATTTT. It translates to CASSQDSGEDTQYF. The chain links TRBV4-3 to TRBJ2-3; tentative D call: TRBD2 (5 bases). V dropped 0 bases and J dropped 6 bases, with 10 bases sitting between them. Germline CDR1 reads LGHNA; CDR2 reads YSLEER. This CDR3 is built from 14 residues.

The gene calls are TRBV10-3 and TRBJ1-2, with TRBD1 as a possible D gene (6 bases). V was trimmed by 3 bases and J by 1 base, leaving 9 bases between them. The CDR3 sequence is 14 residues long. Germline V gives CDR1 ENHRY, CDR2 SYGVKD. The CDR3 sequence is CAISEQGGNYGYTF. The CDR3 DNA reads as TGTGCCATCAGTGAACAGGGTGGTAACTATGGCTACACCTTC.

CDR3 amino acids: CASSSGELSGNTIYF. As DNA, the CDR3 is TGTGCCAGCAGCTCAGGGGAGTTGTCAGGAAACACCATATATTTT. The V call is TRBV28, the J call TRBJ1-3; the D gene is possibly TRBD1 (6 bases). The CDR3 sequence is 15 residues long. V lost 6 bases to trimming and J lost 4 bases, with 16 bases between them. Germline V gene sequence: CDR1 MDHEN, CDR2 SYDVKM.

The chain combines TRBV19 with TRBJ1-6, with D possibly TRBD1 on 5 matching bases. In germline, CDR1 is LNHDA, CDR2 SQIVND (reference sequence). There are 14 residues in the CDR3. Trimming removed 7 bases at V and 7 bases at J, with 14 bases between. The CDR3: CASTMGGRNSPLHF. The CDR3 nucleotides are TGTGCCAGTACCATGGGGGGTCGGAATTCACCCCTCCACTTT.

The chain employs TRBV28 and TRBJ2-6, with a weak D call TRBD1 (5 bases). Germline values: CDR1 MDHEN, CDR2 SYDVKM. The V gene lost 1 base and the J gene lost 0 bases, with 10 bases spanning the gap. The CDR3 runs to 17 residues. The CDR3 nucleotides read TGTGCCAGCAGTTTATCGGACAAAAGCTCTGGGGCCAACGTCCTGACTTTC. Translated: CASSLSDKSSGANVLTF.

The chain has TRBV7-2 and TRBJ1-2; 8 bases fit TRBD1. CDR3 length: 16 amino acids. J was trimmed by 3 bases and V by 5 bases; bases with no gene match: 11. The germline V gene encodes CDR1 SGHTA and CDR2 FQGNSA. CDR3 protein: CASSASHRGDYYGYTF. The CDR3 region has the DNA TGTGCCAGCAGCGCCTCCCACAGGGGGGATTACTATGGCTACACCTTC.

V and J are TRBV7-9 and TRBJ1-1, with 9 positions matching TRBD1. Germline assignment: CDR1 SEHNR and CDR2 FQNEAQ (reference sequence). V shed 6 bases and J 6 bases; nucleotides not matched to a gene: 11. The CDR3 length is 15 residues. CDR3 protein: CASRYTGTGFAEAFF. CDR3 DNA sequence: TGTGCCAGCAGGTATACCGGGACAGGGTTCGCTGAAGCTTTCTTT. Using reference TRBV7-9 and TRBJ1-1 for the parts outside the CDR3, the full variable domain is DTGVSQNPRHKITKRGQNVTFRCDPISEHNRLYWYRQTLGQGPEFLTYFQNEAQLEKSRLLSDRFSAERPKGSFSTLEIQRTEQGDSAMYLCASRYTGTGFAEAFFGQGTRLTVV.

The chain uses TRBV9 and TRBJ2-1; 8 bases fit TRBD2. Unmatched junction bases numbered 6, after V lost 0 bases and J lost 4 bases. Per the germline V gene, CDR1 is SGDLS and CDR2 is YYNGEE. CDR3 length: 16 residues. The CDR3 loop is CASSVGAGGGYNEQFF. Here the CDR3 DNA reads TGTGCCAGCAGCGTAGGTGCGGGGGGCGGGTACAATGAGCAGTTCTTC.